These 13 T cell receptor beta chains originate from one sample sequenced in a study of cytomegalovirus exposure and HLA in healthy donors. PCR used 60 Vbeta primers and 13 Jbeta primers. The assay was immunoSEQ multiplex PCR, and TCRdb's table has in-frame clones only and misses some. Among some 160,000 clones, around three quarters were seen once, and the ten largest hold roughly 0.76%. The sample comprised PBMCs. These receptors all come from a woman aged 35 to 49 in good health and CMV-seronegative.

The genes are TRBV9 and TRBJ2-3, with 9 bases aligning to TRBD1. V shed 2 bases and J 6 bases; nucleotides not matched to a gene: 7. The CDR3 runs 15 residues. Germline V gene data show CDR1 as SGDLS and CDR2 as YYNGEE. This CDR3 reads CASSVETGGEDTQYF. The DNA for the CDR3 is TGTGCCAGCAGCGTGGAGACAGGGGGTGAGGATACGCAGTATTTT.

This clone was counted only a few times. The CDR3 protein is CASSLSSGRGAKNIQYF. The CDR3 bases are TGTGCCAGCAGCTTAAGTAGCGGGAGGGGAGCCAAAAACATTCAGTACTTC. V gene TRBV7-3 combines with J gene TRBJ2-4; 11 positions agree with TRBD2. The CDR3 extends over 17 amino acids. Germline CDR1 reads SGHTA; CDR2 reads FQGTGA. Trimming cost V 1 base and J 0 bases; bases outside gene matches: 2.

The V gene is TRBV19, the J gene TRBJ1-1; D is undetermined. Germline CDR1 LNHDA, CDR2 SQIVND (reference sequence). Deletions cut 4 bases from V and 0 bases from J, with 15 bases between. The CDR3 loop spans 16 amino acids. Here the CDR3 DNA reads TGTGCCAGTAGTACCCTACCAGGAAAGGTGAACACTGAAGCTTTCTTT. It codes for CASSTLPGKVNTEAFF.

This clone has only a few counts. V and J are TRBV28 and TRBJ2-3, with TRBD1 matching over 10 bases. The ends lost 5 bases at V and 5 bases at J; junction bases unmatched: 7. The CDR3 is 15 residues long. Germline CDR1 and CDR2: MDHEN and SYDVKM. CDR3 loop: CASSTTGGAGDTQYF. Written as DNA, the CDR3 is TGTGCCAGCAGTACGACAGGGGGCGCGGGAGATACGCAGTATTTT.

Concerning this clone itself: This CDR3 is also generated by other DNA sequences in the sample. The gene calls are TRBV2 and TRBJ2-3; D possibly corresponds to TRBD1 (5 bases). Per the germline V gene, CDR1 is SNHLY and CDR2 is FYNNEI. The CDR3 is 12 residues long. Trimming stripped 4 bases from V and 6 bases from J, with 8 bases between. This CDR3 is CASSVGADTQYF. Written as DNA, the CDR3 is TGTGCCAGCAGTGTAGGGGCGGATACGCAGTATTTT.

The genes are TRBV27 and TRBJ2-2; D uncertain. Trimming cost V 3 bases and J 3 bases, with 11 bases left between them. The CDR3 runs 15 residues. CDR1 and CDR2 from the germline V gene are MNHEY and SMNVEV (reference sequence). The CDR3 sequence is CASSFYRVYTGELFF. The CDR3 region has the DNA TGTGCCAGCAGTTTTTATCGGGTTTACACCGGGGAGCTGTTTTTT.

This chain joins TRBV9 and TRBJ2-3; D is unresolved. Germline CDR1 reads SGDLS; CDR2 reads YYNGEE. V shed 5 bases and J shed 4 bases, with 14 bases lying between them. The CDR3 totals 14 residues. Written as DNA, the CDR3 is TGTGCCAGCAGTAGCTTATCCAATTCAGATACGCAGTATTTT. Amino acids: CASSSLSNSDTQYF.

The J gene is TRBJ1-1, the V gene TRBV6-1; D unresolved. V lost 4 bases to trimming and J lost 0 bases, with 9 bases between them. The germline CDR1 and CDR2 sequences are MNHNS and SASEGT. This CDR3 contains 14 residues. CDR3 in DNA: TGTGCCAGCAGTGGGAGGGTAATGAACACTGAAGCTTTCTTT. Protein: CASSGRVMNTEAFF.

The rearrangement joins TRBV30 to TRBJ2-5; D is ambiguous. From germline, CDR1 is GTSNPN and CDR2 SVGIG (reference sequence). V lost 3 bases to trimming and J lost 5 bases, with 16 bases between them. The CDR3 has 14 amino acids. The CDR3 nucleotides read TGTGCCTGGAGCGCCCCACCGGGTGGGGAGACCCAGTACTTC. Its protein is CAWSAPPGGETQYF.

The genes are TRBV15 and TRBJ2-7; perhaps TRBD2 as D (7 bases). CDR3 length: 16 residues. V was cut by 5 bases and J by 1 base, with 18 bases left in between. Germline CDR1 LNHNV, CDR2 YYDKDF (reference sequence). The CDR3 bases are TGTGCCACCAGCCCGCAATTAGGGAGGGGGTCCTACGAGCAGTACTTC. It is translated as CATSPQLGRGSYEQYF.

CDR3 nucleotides: TGTGCCAGCAGCAGAAGCGGGAGCTCCTACGAGCAGTACTTC. Its translation: CASSRSGSSYEQYF. This chain links TRBV6-6 with TRBJ2-7, with 8 bases that match TRBD2. Trimming at V came to 6 bases and at J to 0 bases, leaving 4 bases not matched to a gene. CDR3 length: 14 amino acids. CDR1 is MNHNY, CDR2 SVGAGI, per germline (reference sequence).

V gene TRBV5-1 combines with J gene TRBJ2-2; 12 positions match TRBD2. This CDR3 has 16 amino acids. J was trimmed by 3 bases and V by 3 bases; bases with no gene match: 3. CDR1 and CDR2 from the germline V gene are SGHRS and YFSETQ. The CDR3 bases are TGCGCCAGCAGCTCGAGACTAGCGGGGGACACCGGGGAGCTGTTTTTT. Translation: CASSSRLAGDTGELFF.

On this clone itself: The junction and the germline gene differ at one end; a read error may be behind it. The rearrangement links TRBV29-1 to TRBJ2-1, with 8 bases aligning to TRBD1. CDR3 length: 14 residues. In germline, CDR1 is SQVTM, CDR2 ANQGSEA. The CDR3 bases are TGCAGCGTTGCCAGGACAGGGACCTACAATGAGCAGCTCTTC. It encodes CSVARTGTYNEQLF.